This is a list of T cell receptor beta chains from one sample in a study of blood T cell repertoires in COVID-19. Assay used: immunoSEQ multiplex PCR; TCRdb lists only in-frame clones, some missing. The table has approximately 290,000 clones, around 90% seen once. Material for sequencing was PBMCs or T cells enriched from blood (not recorded which). All receptors come from a woman younger than 35 with acute COVID-19. Each CDR3 is given with its conserved first and last residue. The order of the fields is D gene, clone size, J gene, V gene, CDR3 DNA, CDR3 protein. The D gene is left open where the match is weak. Clone size, where shown, is once, few, many, or a class for clones that have expanded.

-	-	TRBJ1-5	TRBV29-1	TGCAGCGCCGGACTTCTCAATCAGCCCCAGCATTTT	CSAGLLNQPQHF
-	-	TRBJ1-6	TRBV7-3	TGTGCCAGCAGCCCGGGAGGTAATTCACCCCTCCACTTT	CASSPGGNSPLHF
TRBD1	once	TRBJ2-7	TRBV7-9	TGTGCCAGCAGCCTAGGGGGCCAGTACGAGCAGTACTTC	CASSLGGQYEQYF
TRBD1	-	TRBJ1-4	TRBV28	TGTGCCAGCAGTAAGACAGGGGGCTTAGTCGAAAAACTGTTTTTT	CASSKTGGLVEKLFF
TRBD1	once	TRBJ2-5	TRBV4-1	TGCGCCAGCAGCCAAAGGGACAGTGAAGAGACCCAGTACTTC	CASSQRDSEETQYF
-	once	TRBJ2-5	TRBV9	TGTGCCAGCAGCAGAAAGACAGTTCAGGAGACCCAGTACTTC	CASSRKTVQETQYF
-	once	TRBJ2-2	TRBV5-1	TGCGCCAGCCAAGAGCGTACCGGGGAGCTGTTTTTT	CASQERTGELFF
-	-	TRBJ1-2	TRBV18	TGTGCCAGCTCACAGGACAGTGACTATGGCTACACCTTC	CASSQDSDYGYTF
-	-	TRBJ1-1	TRBV18	TGTGCCAGCTCACCCGTCACAGGAGACACTGAAGCTTTCTTT	CASSPVTGDTEAFF
TRBD2	-	TRBJ2-7	TRBV19	TGTGCCAGTAGTATTCAAGCGGGAGGGCCCCACGAGCAGTACTTC	CASSIQAGGPHEQYF
TRBD1	-	TRBJ1-1	TRBV24-1	TGTGCCACCAGGGGGACAGGGACGAACACTGAAGCTTTCTTT	CATRGTGTNTEAFF
-	-	TRBJ2-5	TRBV7-9	TGTGCCAGCAGCTTATTTCGCGGGACCGAAGAGACCCAGTACTTC	CASSLFRGTEETQYF
-	-	TRBJ2-7	TRBV10-2	TGCGCCAGCAGTGGCCGGGAGTTCACCTACGAGCAGTACTTC	CASSGREFTYEQYF
-	-	TRBJ1-1	TRBV6-5	TGTGCCAGCTCTCTCGGCCGGGGGAACACTGAAGCTTTCTTT	CASSLGRGNTEAFF
-	-	TRBJ1-2	TRBV3-1/TRBV3-2	TGTGCCAGCAGAGGGTCACCCGGGGGCTATGGCTACACCTTC	CASRGSPGGYGYTF
-	-	TRBJ1-1	TRBV11-1	TGTGCCAGCATCTATGCAGGGGCAGGACAGAACACTGAAGCTTTCTTT	CASIYAGAGQNTEAFF
TRBD2	-	TRBJ2-1	TRBV30	TGTGCCTGGAGGAATGCGGGAGCGGGAGTGTACAATGAGCAGTTCTTC	CAWRNAGAGVYNEQFF
TRBD1	-	TRBJ2-5	TRBV11-3	TGTGCCAGCAGCTTAGGGACAGGGCACCAAGAGACCCAGTACTTC	CASSLGTGHQETQYF
-	-	TRBJ2-5	TRBV11-3	TGTGCCAGCAGCTTAGGGCGGGGACGGATCCAAGAGACCCAGTACTTC	CASSLGRGRIQETQYF
TRBD1	-	TRBJ1-1	TRBV19	TGTGCCAGTAGTATGCCCCGGACAGGGGGAGACACTGAAGCTTTCTTT	CASSMPRTGGDTEAFF